This entry is about one T cell receptor (beta chain). This entry comes from a study of OX40 agonist ivuxolimab in advanced cancers. The timepoints at which blood was sampled were baseline, cycle 4 day 1, and cycle 7 day 1. The V end was cut by 5 bases, the J end by 4 bases, with 18 bases between. CDR1 is MDHEN and CDR2 is SYDVKM in the germline V gene. The CDR3 spans 15 residues. Clones were sequenced by immunoSEQ multiplex PCR, and TCRdb holds only the in-frame ones, with some missing. Of 22,000 or so clones detected, roughly 90% appear once; the ten largest clones hold approximately 30%. This specimen was CD4+ or CD8+ T cells sorted from blood, taken in a trial of the OX40 agonist ivuxolimab. The receptor was derived from an adult with an advanced solid tumor such as melanoma, head and neck, liver or kidney cancer. V and J are TRBV28 and TRBJ2-7; perhaps D is TRBD1 or TRBD2 (6 bases each). The CDR3 sequence: CASSPTGGNQYEQYF. The CDR3 nucleotides read TGTGCCAGCAGTCCGACAGGAGGGAATCAATACGAGCAGTACTTC.